This T cell receptor beta chain was observed in a study of cytomegalovirus exposure and HLA in healthy donors. Points from the study as a whole: Accurate prediction of HLA-A and HLA-B alleles (for most subjects) was reportedly achieved from TCR beta sequences. Because they were indistinguishable, some V segments, including TRBV6-2 and TRBV6-3, were excluded.

Though probably carrying unrecorded immune exposures, donors were nominally healthy at sampling. About this clone: The target antigen is unknown.

Both 60 Vbeta primers and 13 Jbeta primers went into the PCR. The method was immunoSEQ multiplex PCR; TCRdb's version includes in-frame clones alone and lacks a portion of them. The sample contains some 220,000 clones, around 80% of which appear only once. CDR3 length: 17 amino acids. The junction had 10 bases not matched to a gene; V was cut back by 4 bases and J by 1 base. The germline CDR1 and CDR2 sequences are SGHRS and YFSETQ. The origin of this receptor is a woman aged 55-75 years in good health and CMV-seropositive. The V call is TRBV5-1, the J call TRBJ2-3; 9 positions agree with TRBD2. Input material: PBMCs. CDR3 amino acids: CASSKYLGLARTDTQYF. CDR3 nucleotide sequence: TGCGCCAGCAGCAAATATCTTGGACTAGCGCGCACAGATACGCAGTATTTT.